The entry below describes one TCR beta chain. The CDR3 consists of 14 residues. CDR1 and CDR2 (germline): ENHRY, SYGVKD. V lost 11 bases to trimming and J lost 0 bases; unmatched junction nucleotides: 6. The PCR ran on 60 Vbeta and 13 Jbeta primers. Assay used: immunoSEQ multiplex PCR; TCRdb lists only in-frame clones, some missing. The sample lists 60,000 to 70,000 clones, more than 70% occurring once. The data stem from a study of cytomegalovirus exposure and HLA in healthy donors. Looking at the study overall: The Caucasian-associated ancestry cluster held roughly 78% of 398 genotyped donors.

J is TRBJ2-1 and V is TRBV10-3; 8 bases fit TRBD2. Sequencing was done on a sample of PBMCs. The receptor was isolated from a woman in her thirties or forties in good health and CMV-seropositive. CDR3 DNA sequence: TGTGCCTCCGCCGGGACTAGCTCCTACAATGAGCAGTTCTTC. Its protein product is CASAGTSSYNEQFF.